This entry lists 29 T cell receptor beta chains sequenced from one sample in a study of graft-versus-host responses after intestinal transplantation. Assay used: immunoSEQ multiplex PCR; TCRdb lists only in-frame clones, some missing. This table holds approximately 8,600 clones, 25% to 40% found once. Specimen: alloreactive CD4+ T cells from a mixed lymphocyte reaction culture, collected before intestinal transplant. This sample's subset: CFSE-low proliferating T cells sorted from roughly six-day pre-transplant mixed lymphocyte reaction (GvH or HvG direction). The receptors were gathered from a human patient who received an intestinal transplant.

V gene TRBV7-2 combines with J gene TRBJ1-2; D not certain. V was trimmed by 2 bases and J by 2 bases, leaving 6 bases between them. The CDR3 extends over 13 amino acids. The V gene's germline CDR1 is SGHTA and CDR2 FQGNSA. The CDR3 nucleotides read TGTGCCAGCAGCTTAAGCACCAACTATGGCTACACCTTC. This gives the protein CASSLSTNYGYTF.

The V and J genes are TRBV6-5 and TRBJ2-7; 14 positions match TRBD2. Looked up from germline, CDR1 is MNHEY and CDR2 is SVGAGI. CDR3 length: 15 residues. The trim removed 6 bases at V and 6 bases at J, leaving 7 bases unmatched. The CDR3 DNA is TGTGCCAGCAGCCGACCTGGGACTAGCGGGAGCGAGCAGTACTTC. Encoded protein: CASSRPGTSGSEQYF.

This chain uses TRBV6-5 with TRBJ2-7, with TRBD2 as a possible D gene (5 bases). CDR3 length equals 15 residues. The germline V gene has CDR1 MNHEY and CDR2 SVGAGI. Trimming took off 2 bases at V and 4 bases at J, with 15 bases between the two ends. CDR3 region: CASSYERGLTYEQYF. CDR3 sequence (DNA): TGTGCCAGCAGTTACGAGCGCGGGTTGACTTACGAGCAGTACTTC.

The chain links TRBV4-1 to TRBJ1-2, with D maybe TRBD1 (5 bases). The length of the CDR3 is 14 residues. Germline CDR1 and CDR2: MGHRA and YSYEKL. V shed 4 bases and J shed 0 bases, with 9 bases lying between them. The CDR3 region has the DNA TGCGCCAGCAGCCCCCCCAGGGCTAACTATGGCTACACCTTC. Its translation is CASSPPRANYGYTF.

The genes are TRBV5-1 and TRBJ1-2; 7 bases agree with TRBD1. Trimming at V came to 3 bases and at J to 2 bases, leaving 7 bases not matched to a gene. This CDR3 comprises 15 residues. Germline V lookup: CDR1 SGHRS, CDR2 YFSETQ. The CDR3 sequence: CASSSTGDRNYGYTF. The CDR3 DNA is TGCGCCAGCAGCTCTACAGGGGATAGGAACTATGGCTACACCTTC.

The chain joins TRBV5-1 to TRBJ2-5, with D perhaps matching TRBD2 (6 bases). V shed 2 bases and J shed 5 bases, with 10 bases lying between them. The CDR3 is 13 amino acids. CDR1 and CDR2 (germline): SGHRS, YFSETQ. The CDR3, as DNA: TGCGCCAGCAGCTTAGCAGGGAGGGAGACCCAGTACTTC. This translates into CASSLAGRETQYF.

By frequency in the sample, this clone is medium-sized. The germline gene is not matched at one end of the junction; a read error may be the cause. CDR3 residues: CASSLWTGDETQYF. CDR3 in DNA: TGTGCCAGCAGTCTATGGACAGGGGACGAGACCCAGTACTTC. The chain combines TRBV28 with TRBJ2-5; 9 positions agree with TRBD1. The CDR3 has 14 amino acids. Germline V gives CDR1 MDHEN, CDR2 SYDVKM.

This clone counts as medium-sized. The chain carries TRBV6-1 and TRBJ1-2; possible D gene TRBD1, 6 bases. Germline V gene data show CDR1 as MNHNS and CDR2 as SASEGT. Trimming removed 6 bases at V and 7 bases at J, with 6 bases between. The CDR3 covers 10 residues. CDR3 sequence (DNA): TGTGCCAGCAGGGGGGCTGGCTACACCTTC. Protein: CASRGAGYTF.

The CDR3 region has the DNA TGCAGTGCTGATCAGTGGTATGGCTACACCTTC. Its protein is CSADQWYGYTF. The chain recombines TRBV20-1 with TRBJ1-2; D is unresolved. Germline lookup yields CDR1 DFQATT and CDR2 SNEGSKA (reference sequence). The CDR3 runs 11 residues. Deletions cut 5 bases from V and 5 bases from J, with 9 bases between.

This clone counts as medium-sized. The CDR3 nucleotides read TGTGCCAGCAGTGGAGAGGGGGCAAGGGAAAAACTGTTTTTT. As protein: CASSGEGAREKLFF. This chain joins TRBV2 and TRBJ1-4; 7 nucleotides align to TRBD1. The CDR3 consists of 14 residues. Germline CDR1 is SNHLY and CDR2 is FYNNEI. V dropped 4 bases and J dropped 8; count of bases not matched to a gene: 7.

As DNA, the CDR3 is TGTGCCAGTAGTCCGTACGAGCGGGAAAGGTACAATGAGCAGTTCTTC. Its protein product is CASSPYERERYNEQFF. The chain employs TRBV19 and TRBJ2-1, with TRBD2 identical over 7 bases. The CDR3 extends over 16 amino acids. Germline CDR1 LNHDA, CDR2 SQIVND (reference sequence). J was trimmed by 4 bases and V by 5 bases; bases with no gene match: 11.

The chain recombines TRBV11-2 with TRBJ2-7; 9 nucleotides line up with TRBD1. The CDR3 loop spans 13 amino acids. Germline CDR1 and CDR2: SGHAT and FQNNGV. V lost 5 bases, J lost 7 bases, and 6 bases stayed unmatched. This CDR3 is CASSTDRGLEQYF. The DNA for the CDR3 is TGTGCCAGCAGCACGGACAGGGGTCTTGAGCAGTACTTC.

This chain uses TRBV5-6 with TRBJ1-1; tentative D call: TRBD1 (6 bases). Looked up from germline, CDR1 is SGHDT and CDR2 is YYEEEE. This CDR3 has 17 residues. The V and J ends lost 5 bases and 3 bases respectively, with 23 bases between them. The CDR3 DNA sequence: TGTGCCAGCAGTCTAGTTGCGGGGGCCACCTTCTACACTGAAGCTTTCTTT. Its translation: CASSLVAGATFYTEAFF.

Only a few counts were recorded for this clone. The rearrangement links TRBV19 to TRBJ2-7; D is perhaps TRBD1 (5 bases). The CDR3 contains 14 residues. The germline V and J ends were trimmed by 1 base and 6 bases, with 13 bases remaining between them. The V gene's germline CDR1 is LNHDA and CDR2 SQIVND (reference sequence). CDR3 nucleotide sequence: TGTGCCAGTAGTATAGGATCCAGGGTAGGCGAGCAGTACTTC. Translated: CASSIGSRVGEQYF.

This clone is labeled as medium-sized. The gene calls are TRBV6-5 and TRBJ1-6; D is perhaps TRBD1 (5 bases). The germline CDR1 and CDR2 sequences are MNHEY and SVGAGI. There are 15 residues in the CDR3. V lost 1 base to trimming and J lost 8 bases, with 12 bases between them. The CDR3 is CASSYFRRGDSPLHF. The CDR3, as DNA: TGTGCCAGCAGTTACTTTCGCCGGGGGGATTCACCCCTCCACTTT.

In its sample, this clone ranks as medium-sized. CDR3: CASSEPGETTYEQYF. The CDR3 coding sequence is TGTGCCAGCAGTGAACCGGGGGAGACAACCTACGAGCAGTACTTC. V and J are TRBV6-1 and TRBJ2-7, with D maybe TRBD2 (6 bases). This CDR3 is 15 amino acids long. Looked up from germline, CDR1 is MNHNS and CDR2 is SASEGT. V dropped 2 bases and J dropped 2 bases, with 13 bases sitting between them.

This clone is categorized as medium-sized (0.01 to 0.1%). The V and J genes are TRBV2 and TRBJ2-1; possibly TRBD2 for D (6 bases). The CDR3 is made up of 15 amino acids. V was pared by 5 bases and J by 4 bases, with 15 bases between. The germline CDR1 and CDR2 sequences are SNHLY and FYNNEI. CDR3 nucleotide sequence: TGTGCCAGCAGTCTAGCTAGCGAGGTTTACAATGAGCAGTTCTTC. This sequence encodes CASSLASEVYNEQFF.

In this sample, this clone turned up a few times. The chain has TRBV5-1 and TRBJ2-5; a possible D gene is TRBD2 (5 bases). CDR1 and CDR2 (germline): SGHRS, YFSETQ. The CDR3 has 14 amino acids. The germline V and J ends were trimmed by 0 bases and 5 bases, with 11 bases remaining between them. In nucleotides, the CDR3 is TGCGCCAGCAGCTTGGCCGACGGGGTGGAGACCCAGTACTTC. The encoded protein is CASSLADGVETQYF. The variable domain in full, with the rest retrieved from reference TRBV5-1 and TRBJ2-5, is KAGVTQTPRYLIKTRGQQVTLSCSPISGHRSVSWYQQTPGQGLQFLFEYFSETQRNKGNFPGRFSGRQFSNSRSEMNVSTLELGDSALYLCASSLADGVETQYFGPGTRLLVL.

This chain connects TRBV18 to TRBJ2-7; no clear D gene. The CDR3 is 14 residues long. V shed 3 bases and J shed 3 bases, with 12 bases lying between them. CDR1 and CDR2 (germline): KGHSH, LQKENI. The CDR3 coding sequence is TGTGCCAGCTCACCCCGCTTCCCGAGCTACGAGCAGTACTTC. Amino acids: CASSPRFPSYEQYF.

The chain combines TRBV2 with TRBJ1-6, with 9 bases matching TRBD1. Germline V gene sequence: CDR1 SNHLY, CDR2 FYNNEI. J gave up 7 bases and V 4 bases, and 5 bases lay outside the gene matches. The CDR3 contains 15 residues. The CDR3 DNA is TGTGCCAGCAGTGGATACAGGGGGCCGAATTCACCCCTCCACTTT. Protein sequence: CASSGYRGPNSPLHF.

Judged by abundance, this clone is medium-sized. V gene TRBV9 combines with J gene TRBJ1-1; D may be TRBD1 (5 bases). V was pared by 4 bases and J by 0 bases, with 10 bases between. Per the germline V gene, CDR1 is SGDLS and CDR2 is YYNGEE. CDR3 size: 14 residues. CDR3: CASSPTVLNTEAFF. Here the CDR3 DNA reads TGTGCCAGCAGCCCGACAGTGTTGAACACTGAAGCTTTCTTT.

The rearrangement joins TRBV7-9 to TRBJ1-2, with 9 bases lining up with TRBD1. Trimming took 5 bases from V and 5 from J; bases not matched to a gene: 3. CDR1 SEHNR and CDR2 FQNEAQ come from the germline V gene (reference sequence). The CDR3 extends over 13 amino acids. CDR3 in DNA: TGTGCCAGCAGCGCGACAGGGGGATATGGCTACACCTTC. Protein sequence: CASSATGGYGYTF.

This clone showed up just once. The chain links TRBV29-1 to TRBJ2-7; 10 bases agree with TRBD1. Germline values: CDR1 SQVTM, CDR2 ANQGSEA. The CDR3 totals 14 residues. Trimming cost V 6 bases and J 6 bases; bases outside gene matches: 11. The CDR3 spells CSVETGTGVGEQYF. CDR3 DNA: TGCAGCGTGGAAACAGGGACAGGGGTGGGCGAGCAGTACTTC.

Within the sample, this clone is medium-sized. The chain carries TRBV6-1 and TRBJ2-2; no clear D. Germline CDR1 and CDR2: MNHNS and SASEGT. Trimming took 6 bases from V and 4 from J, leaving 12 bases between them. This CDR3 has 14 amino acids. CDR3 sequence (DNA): TGTGCCAGCAGCCTGCTAGGTGGCACCGGGGAGCTGTTTTTT. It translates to CASSLLGGTGELFF.

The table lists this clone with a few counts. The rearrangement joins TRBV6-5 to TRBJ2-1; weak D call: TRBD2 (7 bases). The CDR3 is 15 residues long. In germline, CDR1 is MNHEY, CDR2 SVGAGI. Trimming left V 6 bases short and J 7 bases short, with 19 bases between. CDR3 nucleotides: TGTGCCAGCAGACCCATGGGGGGGGCGAGGAATGAGCAGTTCTTC. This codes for CASRPMGGARNEQFF.

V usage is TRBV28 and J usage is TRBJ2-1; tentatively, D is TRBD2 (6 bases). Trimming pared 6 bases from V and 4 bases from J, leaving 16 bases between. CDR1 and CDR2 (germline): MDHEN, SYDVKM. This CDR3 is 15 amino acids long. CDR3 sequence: CASRFSGGRYNEQFF. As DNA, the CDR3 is TGTGCCAGCAGGTTTAGCGGAGGTCGATACAATGAGCAGTTCTTC. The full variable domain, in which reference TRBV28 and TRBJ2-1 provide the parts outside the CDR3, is DVKVTQSSRYLVKRTGEKVFLECVQDMDHENMFWYRQDPGLGLRLIYFSYDVKMKEKGDIPEGYSVSREKKERFSLILESASTNQTSMYLCASRFSGGRYNEQFFGPGTRLTVL.

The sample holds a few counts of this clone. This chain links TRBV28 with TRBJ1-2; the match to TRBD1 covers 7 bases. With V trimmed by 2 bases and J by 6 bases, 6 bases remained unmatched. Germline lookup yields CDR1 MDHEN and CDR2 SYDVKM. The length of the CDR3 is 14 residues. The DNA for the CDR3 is TGTGCCAGCAGTTTAAGGGACAGCCTTAATGGCTACACCTTC. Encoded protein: CASSLRDSLNGYTF.

In DNA, the CDR3 is TGTGCCATCAAACCTTCTGGGGGAGGGGATCAGCCCCAGCATTTT. Translating gives CAIKPSGGGDQPQHF. This rearrangement joins TRBV10-3 to TRBJ1-5; a possible D gene is TRBD1 (5 bases). CDR3 length equals 15 residues. Germline CDR1 and CDR2: ENHRY and SYGVKD. Trimming pared 7 bases from V and 5 bases from J, leaving 18 bases between.

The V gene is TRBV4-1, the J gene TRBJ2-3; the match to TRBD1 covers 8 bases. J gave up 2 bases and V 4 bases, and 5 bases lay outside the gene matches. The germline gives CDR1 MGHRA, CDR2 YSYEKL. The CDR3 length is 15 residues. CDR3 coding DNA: TGCGCCAGCAGCCCGTGGACAGGGTTCACAGATACGCAGTATTTT. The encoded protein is CASSPWTGFTDTQYF.